This T cell receptor (beta chain) comes out of a study of OX40 agonist ivuxolimab in advanced cancers. Repertoires were generated with immunoSEQ multiplex PCR, while TCRdb's copy carries only in-frame clones and drops some. The table shows around 74,000 clones, with around nine tenths occurring only once. The CDR3 sequence is 16 residues long. V lost 2 bases, J lost 4 bases, and 5 bases stayed unmatched. Germline V gives CDR1 KGHSH, CDR2 LQKENI. This receptor was obtained from an adult with an advanced solid tumor such as melanoma, head and neck, liver or kidney cancer. V usage is TRBV18 and J usage is TRBJ2-2; 9 bases align to TRBD2. Sequencing used CD4+ or CD8+ T cells sorted from blood, obtained in a trial of the OX40 agonist ivuxolimab. The CDR3 region has the DNA TGTGCCAGCTCACCAAGGCTAGCGGGGACCACCGGGGAGCTGTTTTTT. Amino acid sequence: CASSPRLAGTTGELFF.